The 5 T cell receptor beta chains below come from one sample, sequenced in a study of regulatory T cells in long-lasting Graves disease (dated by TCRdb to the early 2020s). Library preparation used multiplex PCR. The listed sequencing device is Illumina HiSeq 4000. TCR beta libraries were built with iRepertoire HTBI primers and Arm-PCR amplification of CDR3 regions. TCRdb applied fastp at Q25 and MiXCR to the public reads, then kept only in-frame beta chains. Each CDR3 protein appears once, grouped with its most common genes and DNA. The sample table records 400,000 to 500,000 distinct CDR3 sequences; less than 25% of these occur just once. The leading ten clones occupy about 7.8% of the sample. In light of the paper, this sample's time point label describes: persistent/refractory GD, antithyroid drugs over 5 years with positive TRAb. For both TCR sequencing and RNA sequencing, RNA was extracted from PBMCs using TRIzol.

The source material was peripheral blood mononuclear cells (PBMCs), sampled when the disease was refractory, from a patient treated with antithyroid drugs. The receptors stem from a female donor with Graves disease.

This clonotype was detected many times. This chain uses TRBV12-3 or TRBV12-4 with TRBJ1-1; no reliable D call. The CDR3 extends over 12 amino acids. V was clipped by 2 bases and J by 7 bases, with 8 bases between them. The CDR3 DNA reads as TGTGCCAGCAGTTTAAAGCGCTTTGAAGCTTTCTTT. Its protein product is CASSLKRFEAFF.

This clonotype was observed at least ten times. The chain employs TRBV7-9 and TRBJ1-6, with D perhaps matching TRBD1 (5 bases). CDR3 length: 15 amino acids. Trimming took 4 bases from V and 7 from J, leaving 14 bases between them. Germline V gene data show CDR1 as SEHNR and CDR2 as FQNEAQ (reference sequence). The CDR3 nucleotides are TGTGCCAGCAGCTCGCCAGACAGAAACAATTCACCCCTCCACTTT. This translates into CASSSPDRNNSPLHF.

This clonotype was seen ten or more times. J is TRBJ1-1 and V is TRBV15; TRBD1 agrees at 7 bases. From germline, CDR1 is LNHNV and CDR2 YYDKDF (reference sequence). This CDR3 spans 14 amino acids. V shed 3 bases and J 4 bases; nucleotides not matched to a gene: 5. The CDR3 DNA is TGTGCCACCAGCAGCGACAGGGCTAGCACTGAAGCTTTCTTT. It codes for CATSSDRASTEAFF.

CDR3 sequence: CASSAGPEANEQFF. For the CDR3, the DNA is TGTGCCAGCAGCGCCGGCCCGGAGGCCAATGAGCAGTTCTTC. The V call is TRBV7-6, the J call TRBJ2-1; TRBD2 is a possible D gene (5 bases). Trimming removed 5 bases at V and 6 bases at J, with 14 bases between. The CDR3 is 14 residues long. In germline, CDR1 is SGHVS, CDR2 FNYEAQ.

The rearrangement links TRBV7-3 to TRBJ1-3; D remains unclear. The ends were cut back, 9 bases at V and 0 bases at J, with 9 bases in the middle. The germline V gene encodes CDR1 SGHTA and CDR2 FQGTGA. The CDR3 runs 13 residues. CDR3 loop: CASGPNSGNTIYF. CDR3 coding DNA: TGTGCCAGTGGACCGAACTCTGGAAACACCATATATTTT.